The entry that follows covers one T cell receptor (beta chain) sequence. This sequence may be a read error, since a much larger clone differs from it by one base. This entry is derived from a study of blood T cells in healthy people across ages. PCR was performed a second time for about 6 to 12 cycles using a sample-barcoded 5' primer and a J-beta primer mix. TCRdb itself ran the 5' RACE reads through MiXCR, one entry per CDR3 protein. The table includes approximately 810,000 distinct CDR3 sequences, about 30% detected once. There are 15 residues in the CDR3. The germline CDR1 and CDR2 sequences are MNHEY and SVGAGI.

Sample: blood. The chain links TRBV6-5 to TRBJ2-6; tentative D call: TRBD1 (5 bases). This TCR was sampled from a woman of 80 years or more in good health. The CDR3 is CASSSYHSGANVRTF. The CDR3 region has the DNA TGTGCCAGCAGTTCATACCACTCTGGGGCCAACGTCCGGACTTTC.